These 11 T cell receptor beta chains share one sample of origin, sequenced in a study of STAT5B mutations in CD4+ large granular lymphocyte leukemia. TCRdb's table, derived via immunoSEQ multiplex PCR, lists solely in-frame clones and lacks some. The sample lists 30,000 or so clones, roughly nine tenths occurring once. The sequenced material came from CD4+ T cells from blood buffy coats. These receptors all stem from a human donor in good health.

V and J are TRBV7-9 and TRBJ1-1; TRBD1 is a possible D gene (6 bases). V lost 1 base and J 11 bases, leaving 14 bases between the germline ends. The CDR3 has 13 residues. CDR1 is SEHNR and CDR2 is FQNEAQ in the germline V gene (reference sequence). The chain's CDR3 is CASSLVAQGTAFF. For the CDR3, the DNA is TGTGCCAGCAGCTTAGTCGCTCAGGGGACGGCTTTCTTT.

The chain is built from TRBV6-6 and TRBJ1-1, with a tentative D call TRBD1 (5 bases). V gave up 8 bases and J gave up 1 base, with 11 bases separating them. The CDR3 has 13 residues. Germline-derived CDR1 and CDR2 are MNHNY and SVGAGI (reference sequence). DNA for the CDR3: TGTGCCAGCTCCAGGGATGGGAACACTGAAGCTTTCTTT. It encodes CASSRDGNTEAFF.

This rearrangement joins TRBV11-2 to TRBJ2-1, with D possibly TRBD1 on 6 matching bases. V lost 5 bases and J lost 0, with 14 bases in between. Germline CDR1 SGHAT, CDR2 FQNNGV. CDR3 length: 16 amino acids. CDR3 sequence reads: CASSPTTGHSYNEQFF. DNA of the CDR3: TGTGCCAGCAGCCCAACGACGGGACACTCCTACAATGAGCAGTTCTTC.

The chain employs TRBV6-1 and TRBJ2-2; D is ambiguous. The CDR3 totals 13 residues. V lost 7 bases to trimming and J lost 2 bases, with 8 bases between them. Per germline, CDR1 MNHNS and CDR2 SASEGT. CDR3 loop: CASTTLNTGELFF. The CDR3 DNA follows: TGTGCCAGCACCACACTAAACACCGGGGAGCTGTTTTTT.

This clone was counted once. The gene calls are TRBV19 and TRBJ2-2; D possibly corresponds to TRBD2 (5 bases). The CDR3 is made up of 22 amino acids. Per the germline V gene, CDR1 is LNHDA and CDR2 is SQIVND (reference sequence). Trimming removed 2 bases from V and 3 bases from J, with 31 bases in between. The CDR3 bases are TGTGCCAGTAGTATAAGAGTCCCTACTGGGGTCGGAACTAGGAGTTACACCGGGGAGCTGTTTTTT. It specifies CASSIRVPTGVGTRSYTGELFF. The entire variable domain, with the rest obtained from reference TRBV19 and TRBJ2-2, is as follows: DGGITQSPKYLFRKEGQNVTLSCEQNLNHDAMYWYRQDPGQGLRLIYYSQIVNDFQKGDIAEGYSVSREKKESFPLTVTSAQKNPTAFYLCASSIRVPTGVGTRSYTGELFFGEGSRLTVL.

The chain has TRBV20-1 and TRBJ2-7; TRBD2 matches at 9 bases. The junction had 7 bases not matched to a gene; V was cut back by 5 bases and J by 11 bases. CDR1 is DFQATT, CDR2 SNEGSKA, per germline (reference sequence). The length of the CDR3 is 11 residues. CDR3 nucleotide sequence: TGCAGTGCTGACCCTAGCGGGATGGAGTACTTC. It is translated as CSADPSGMEYF.

This chain joins TRBV18 and TRBJ2-2; possible D gene TRBD2, 6 bases. With 2 bases removed from V and 7 bases from J, the gap between germline ends came to 8 bases. Germline V gene sequence: CDR1 KGHSH, CDR2 LQKENI. There are 13 residues in the CDR3. The CDR3 here is CASSPLTSGELFF. In DNA, the CDR3 is TGTGCCAGCTCACCATTGACTAGCGGGGAGCTGTTTTTT.

The chain is built from TRBV9 and TRBJ1-3; 8 bases are a match to TRBD1. Germline CDR1 SGDLS, CDR2 YYNGEE. The CDR3 is made up of 15 amino acids. V lost 0 bases, J lost 7 bases, and 6 bases stayed unmatched. The CDR3 bases are TGTGCCAGCAGCGTAGCAGGGGGCGCGTCGAACACCATATATTTT. Its protein is CASSVAGGASNTIYF.

The chain carries TRBV7-3 and TRBJ2-5; D unresolved. V lost 0 bases and J 5 bases, leaving 7 bases between the germline ends. The germline gives CDR1 SGHTA, CDR2 FQGTGA. This CDR3 is 13 amino acids long. The CDR3, as DNA: TGTGCCAGCAGCTTAACCCAGTTTGAGACCCAGTACTTC. This translates into CASSLTQFETQYF.

This clone was counted a single time. V gene TRBV19 combines with J gene TRBJ2-1; D call uncertain. The CDR3 runs 13 residues. V was pared by 1 base and J by 5 bases, with 6 bases between. The germline CDR1 and CDR2 sequences are LNHDA and SQIVND (reference sequence). CDR3 bases: TGTGCCAGTAGTATAGCGCAGAACAATGAGCAGTTCTTC. Its translation is CASSIAQNNEQFF.

This clone is a singleton in its sample. The rearrangement joins TRBV28 to TRBJ2-7; tentative D call: TRBD1 (6 bases). Germline CDR1 and CDR2: MDHEN and SYDVKM. The V end was cut by 2 bases, the J end by 3 bases, with 11 bases between. The CDR3 covers 14 residues. CDR3 residues: CASSLDQGRYEQYF. The CDR3 DNA follows: TGTGCCAGCAGTTTAGATCAGGGGCGCTACGAGCAGTACTTC.